This TCR beta chain was recovered during a study of shared clonotypes between healthy human individuals. Looking at the study overall: Researchers drew samples from two women and three men aged 18 to 49.

Germline V lookup: CDR1 SNHLY, CDR2 FYNNEI. The CDR3 is 15 amino acids. V shed 7 bases and J 6 bases; nucleotides not matched to a gene: 11. Points from the study as a whole: Sharing across four donors was highest in naive CD4 (roughly 5%) and lowest in memory CD8 (roughly 0.4%). Large sequencing depth failed to make sorted-subset sequencing complete, rarefaction showed.

Sorted-subset replicate PCR reactions were performed with approximately 200 ng DNA, corresponding to 25,000 to 35,000 T cell genomes. TCRdb keeps only in-frame clones here, not all; method: immunoSEQ multiplex PCR. The table includes 2,500,000 or so clones, 90% to 95% detected once. This clone was observed a handful of times. The antigen is unknown. This receptor was taken from a man between 18 and 29 years old in good health. The chain is built from TRBV2 and TRBJ1-5, with TRBD1 identical over 8 bases. Sequenced sample: naive CD4+ T cells sorted from blood. The sample's subset: CD45RA+ positively selected. CDR3 region: CASTDRTGRGQPQHF. Written as DNA, the CDR3 is TGTGCCAGCACCGACAGGACAGGGAGAGGTCAGCCCCAGCATTTT.